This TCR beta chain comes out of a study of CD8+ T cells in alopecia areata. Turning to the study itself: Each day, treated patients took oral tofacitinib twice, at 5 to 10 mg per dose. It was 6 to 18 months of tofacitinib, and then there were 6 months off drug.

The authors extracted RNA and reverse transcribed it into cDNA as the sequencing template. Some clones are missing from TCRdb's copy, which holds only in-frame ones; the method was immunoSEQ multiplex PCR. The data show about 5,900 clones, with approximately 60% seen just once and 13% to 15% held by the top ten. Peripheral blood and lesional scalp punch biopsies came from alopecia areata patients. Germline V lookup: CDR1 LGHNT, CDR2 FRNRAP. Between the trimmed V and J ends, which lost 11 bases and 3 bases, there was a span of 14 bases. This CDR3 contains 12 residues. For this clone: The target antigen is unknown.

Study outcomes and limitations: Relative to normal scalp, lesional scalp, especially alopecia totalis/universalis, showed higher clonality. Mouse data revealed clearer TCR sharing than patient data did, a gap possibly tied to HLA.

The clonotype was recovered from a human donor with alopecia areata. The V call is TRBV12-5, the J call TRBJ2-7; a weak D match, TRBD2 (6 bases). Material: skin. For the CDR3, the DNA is TGTGCTGCTGGCGCGGGGAACTACGAGCAGTACTTC. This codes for CAAGAGNYEQYF.